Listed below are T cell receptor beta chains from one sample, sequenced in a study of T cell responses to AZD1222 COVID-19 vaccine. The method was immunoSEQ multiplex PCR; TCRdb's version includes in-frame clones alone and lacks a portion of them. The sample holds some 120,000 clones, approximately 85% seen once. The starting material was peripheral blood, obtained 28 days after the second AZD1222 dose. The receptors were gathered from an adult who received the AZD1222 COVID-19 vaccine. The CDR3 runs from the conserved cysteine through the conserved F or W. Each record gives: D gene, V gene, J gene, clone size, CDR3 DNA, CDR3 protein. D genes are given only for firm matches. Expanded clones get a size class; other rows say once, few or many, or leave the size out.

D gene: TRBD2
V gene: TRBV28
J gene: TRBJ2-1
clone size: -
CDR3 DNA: TGTGCCAGCAGCCGACATAGCGGGGGGACCTACAATGAGCAGTTCTTC
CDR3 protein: CASSRHSGGTYNEQFF

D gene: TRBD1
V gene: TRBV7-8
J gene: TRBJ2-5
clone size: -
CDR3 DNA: TGTGCCAGCGCGACAGGGCCTATCCAAGAGACCCAGTACTTC
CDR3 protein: CASATGPIQETQYF

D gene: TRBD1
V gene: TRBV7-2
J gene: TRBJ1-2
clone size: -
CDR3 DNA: TGTGCCAGCAGCTCCCCAGGGGGCCCCTATGGCTACACCTTC
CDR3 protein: CASSSPGGPYGYTF

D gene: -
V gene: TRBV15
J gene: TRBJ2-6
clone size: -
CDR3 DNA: TGTGCCACCAGCAGTCTCCAGCAGATCCTCTCTGGGGCCAACGTCCTGACTTTC
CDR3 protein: CATSSLQQILSGANVLTF

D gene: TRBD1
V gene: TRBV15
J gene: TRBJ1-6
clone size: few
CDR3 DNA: TGTGCCACCAGCAGAGAGGGGACAGGGGAGAAATCCTATAATTCACCCCTCCACTTT
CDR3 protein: CATSREGTGEKSYNSPLHF

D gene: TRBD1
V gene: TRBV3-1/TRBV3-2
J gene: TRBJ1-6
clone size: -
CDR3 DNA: TGTGCCAGCAGCCAACAGGGGGGGAATTCACCCCTCCACTTT
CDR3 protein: CASSQQGGNSPLHF

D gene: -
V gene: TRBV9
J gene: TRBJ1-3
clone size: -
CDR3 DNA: TGTGCCAGCAGCGGGGCGATCTCTGGAAACACCATATATTTT
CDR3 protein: CASSGAISGNTIYF

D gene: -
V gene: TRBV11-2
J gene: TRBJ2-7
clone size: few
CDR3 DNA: TGTGCCAGCAGCCTGAGAGAAACAGGTGCCTACGAGCAGTACTTC
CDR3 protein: CASSLRETGAYEQYF

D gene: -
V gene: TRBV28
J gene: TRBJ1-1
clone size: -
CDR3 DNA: TGTGCCAGCAGCCCCTACACCACTGAAGCTTTCTTT
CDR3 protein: CASSPYTTEAFF

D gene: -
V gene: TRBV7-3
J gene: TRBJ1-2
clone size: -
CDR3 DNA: TGTGCCAGCAGCGTTGGGCAGCCTTCTGATGGCTACACCTTC
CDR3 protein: CASSVGQPSDGYTF

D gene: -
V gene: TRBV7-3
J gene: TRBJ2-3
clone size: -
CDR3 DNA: TGTGCCAGCAGCTTAACCACGGACCCCGGCGCAGATACGCAGTATTTT
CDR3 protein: CASSLTTDPGADTQYF

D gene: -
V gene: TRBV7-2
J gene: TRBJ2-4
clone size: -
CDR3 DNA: TGTGCCAGCAGCTTACTATTCGGCCTAGCCAAAAACATTCAGTACTTC
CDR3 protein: CASSLLFGLAKNIQYF

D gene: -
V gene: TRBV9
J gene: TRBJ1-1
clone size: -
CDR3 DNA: TGTGCCAGCAGCGTAGTGGGGGACACTGAAGCTTTCTTT
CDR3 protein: CASSVVGDTEAFF

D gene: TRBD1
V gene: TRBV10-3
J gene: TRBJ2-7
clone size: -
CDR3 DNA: TGTGCCATCGGGACAGGGGGAGGCTACGAGCAGTACTTC
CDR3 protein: CAIGTGGGYEQYF

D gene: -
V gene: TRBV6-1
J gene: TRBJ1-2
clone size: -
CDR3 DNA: TGTGCCAGCAGTCCGAACACAGCTAACTATGGCTACACCTTC
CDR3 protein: CASSPNTANYGYTF

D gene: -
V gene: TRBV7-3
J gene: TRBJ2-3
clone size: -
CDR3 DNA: TGTGCCAGCAGCTTCGGGGACCTGCGGGAAGATACGCAGTATTTT
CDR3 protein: CASSFGDLREDTQYF

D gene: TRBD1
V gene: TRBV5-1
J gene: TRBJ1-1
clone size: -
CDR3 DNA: TGCGCCAGCAGCTTTTCGGGACAGGGGACTGAAGCTTTCTTT
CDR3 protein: CASSFSGQGTEAFF

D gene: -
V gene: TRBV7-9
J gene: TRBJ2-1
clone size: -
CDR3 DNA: TGTGCCAGCAGCTTAGACCAGGGCAGGAATGAGCAGTTCTTC
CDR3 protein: CASSLDQGRNEQFF

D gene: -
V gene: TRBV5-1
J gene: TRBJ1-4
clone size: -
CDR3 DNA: TGCGCCAGCAGCACCGAGCACAGAGGGGAAAAACTGTTTTTT
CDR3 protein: CASSTEHRGEKLFF

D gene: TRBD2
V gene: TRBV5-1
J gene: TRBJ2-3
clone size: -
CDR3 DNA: TGCGCCAGCAGCTTGACTAGCGGGGGAGGGGCAGATACGCAGTATTTT
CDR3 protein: CASSLTSGGGADTQYF

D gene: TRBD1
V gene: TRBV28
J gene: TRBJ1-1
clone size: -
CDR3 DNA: TGTGCCAGCAGTCCCTGGACAGGGGGGCACACTGAAGCTTTCTTT
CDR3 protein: CASSPWTGGHTEAFF

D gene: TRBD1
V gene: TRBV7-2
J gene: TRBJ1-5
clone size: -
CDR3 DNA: TGTGCCAGCAGCTTAGGGACAGGGGGTGTTAATCAGCCCCAGCATTTT
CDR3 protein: CASSLGTGGVNQPQHF

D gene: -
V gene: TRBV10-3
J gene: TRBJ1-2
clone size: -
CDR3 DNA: TGTGCCATCAGTGATGGTGTCAGGGCTAACTATGGCTACACCTTC
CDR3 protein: CAISDGVRANYGYTF

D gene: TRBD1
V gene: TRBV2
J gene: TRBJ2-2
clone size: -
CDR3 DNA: TGTGCCAGCGCAGGGCAGGGGGCAGCGAACACCGGGGAGCTGTTTTTT
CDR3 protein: CASAGQGAANTGELFF

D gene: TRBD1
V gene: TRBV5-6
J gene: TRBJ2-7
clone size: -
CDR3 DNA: TGTGCCAGCACTTTCTCCGGGACAGGGGGCGAGCAGTACTTC
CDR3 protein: CASTFSGTGGEQYF

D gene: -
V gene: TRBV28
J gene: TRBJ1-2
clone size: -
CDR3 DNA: TGTGCCAGCAGTTTAGGCCTGACTACAAACTATGGCTACACCTTC
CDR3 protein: CASSLGLTTNYGYTF

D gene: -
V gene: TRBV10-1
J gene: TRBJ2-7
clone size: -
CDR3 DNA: TGCGCCAGCAGTGAGTCTTCGGACAGCCGCTCCTACGAGCAGTACTTC
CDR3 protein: CASSESSDSRSYEQYF

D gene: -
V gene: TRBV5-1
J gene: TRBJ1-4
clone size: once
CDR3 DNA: TGCGCCAGCCGGCCGGGAGCTAGGGGTGAAAAACTGTTTTTT
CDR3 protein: CASRPGARGEKLFF

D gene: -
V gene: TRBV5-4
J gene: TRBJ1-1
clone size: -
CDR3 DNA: TGTGCCAGCAGCCTGGCAGGAATCGGCACTGAAGCTTTCTTT
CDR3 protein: CASSLAGIGTEAFF

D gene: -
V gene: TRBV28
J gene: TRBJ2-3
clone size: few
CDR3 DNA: TGTGCCAGCATGGGTCGACTGGCTAGCACAGATACGCAGTATTTT
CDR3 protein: CASMGRLASTDTQYF

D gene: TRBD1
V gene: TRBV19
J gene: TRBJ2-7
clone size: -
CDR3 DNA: TGTGCCAGTAGTATAGATGGACAGGGTCCCTACGAGCAGTACTTC
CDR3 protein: CASSIDGQGPYEQYF

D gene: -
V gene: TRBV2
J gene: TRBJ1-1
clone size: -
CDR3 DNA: TGTGCCAGCAGTGTGGGTAGGTGGGGAAACGCTGAAGCTTTCTTT
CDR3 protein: CASSVGRWGNAEAFF

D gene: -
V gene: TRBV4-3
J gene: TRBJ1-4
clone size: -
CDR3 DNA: TGCGCCAGCAGCCAAGATCAGGGTTTTGAAAAACTGTTTTTT
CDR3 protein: CASSQDQGFEKLFF

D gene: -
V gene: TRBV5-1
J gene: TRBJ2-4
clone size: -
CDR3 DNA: TGCGCCAGCAGCTTGGGAGTCGGAGCCAAAAACATTCAGTACTTC
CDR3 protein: CASSLGVGAKNIQYF

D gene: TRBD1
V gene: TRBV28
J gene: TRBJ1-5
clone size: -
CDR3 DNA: TGTGCCAGCAGTTTGGGGACAGGGTATCCCCAGCCCCAGCATTTT
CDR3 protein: CASSLGTGYPQPQHF

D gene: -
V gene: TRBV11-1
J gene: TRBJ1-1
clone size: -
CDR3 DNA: TGTGCCAGCAGCGGATCAGGGAACTTAGGCACTGAAGCTTTCTTT
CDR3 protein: CASSGSGNLGTEAFF

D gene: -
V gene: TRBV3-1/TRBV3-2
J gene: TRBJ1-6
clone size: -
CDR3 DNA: TGTGCCAGCAGCCAAGATTACGGTAATTCACCCCTCCACTTT
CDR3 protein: CASSQDYGNSPLHF

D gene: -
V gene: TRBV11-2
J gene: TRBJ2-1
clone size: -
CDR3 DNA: TGTGCCAGCAGCTTAGGAGCGGGTATCTACAATGAGCAGTTCTTC
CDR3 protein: CASSLGAGIYNEQFF

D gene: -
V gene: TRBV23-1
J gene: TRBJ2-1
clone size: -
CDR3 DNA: TGCGCCAGCAGTCAATTTAAGTGCCGGGACACCCTCTACAATGAGCAGTTCTTC
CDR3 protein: CASSQFKCRDTLYNEQFF

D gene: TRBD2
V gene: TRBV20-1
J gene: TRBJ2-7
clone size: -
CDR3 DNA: TGCAGTGCTAGAGGATGGGGGGGGGAGTACTTC
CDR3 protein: CSARGWGGEYF

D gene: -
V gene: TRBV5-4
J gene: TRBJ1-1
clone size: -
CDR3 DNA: TGTGCCAGCCGGCGTGGCGGGGCAAAGAACACTGAAGCTTTCTTT
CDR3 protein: CASRRGGAKNTEAFF

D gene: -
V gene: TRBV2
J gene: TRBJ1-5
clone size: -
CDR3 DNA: TGTGCCAGCAGTGAGCGAGAGAGCAATCAGCCCCAGCATTTT
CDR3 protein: CASSERESNQPQHF

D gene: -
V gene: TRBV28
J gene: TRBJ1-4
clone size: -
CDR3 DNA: TGTGCCAGCAGTGGAAGGGACAAGGGGAAATCAACTAATGAAAAACTGTTTTTT
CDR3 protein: CASSGRDKGKSTNEKLFF

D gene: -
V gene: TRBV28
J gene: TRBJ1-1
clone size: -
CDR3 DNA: TGTGCCAGCAGTTTAAGGGTAGTGAACACTGAAGCTTTCTTT
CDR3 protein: CASSLRVVNTEAFF

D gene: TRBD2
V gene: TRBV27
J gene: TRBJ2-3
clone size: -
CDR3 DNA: TGTGCCAGCAAGAGCGGGGCCACAGATACGCAGTATTTT
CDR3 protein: CASKSGATDTQYF

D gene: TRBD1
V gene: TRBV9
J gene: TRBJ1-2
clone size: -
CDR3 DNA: TGTGCCAGCAGCGTAGGGACAGGCGGAACCTATGGCTACACCTTC
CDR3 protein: CASSVGTGGTYGYTF

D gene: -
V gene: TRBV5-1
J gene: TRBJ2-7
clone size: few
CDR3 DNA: TGCGCCAGCAGCCAGGGGACCCCGGGGGGGCAGTACTTC
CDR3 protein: CASSQGTPGGQYF

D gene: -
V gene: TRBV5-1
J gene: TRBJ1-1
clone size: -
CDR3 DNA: TGCGCCAGCAGCTTGGGGGGGTCGAACACTGAAGCTTTCTTT
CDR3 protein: CASSLGGSNTEAFF

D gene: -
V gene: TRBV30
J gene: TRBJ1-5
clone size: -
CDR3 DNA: TGTGCCTGGGCCCGAGACAGGCCGTTCCAGCCCCAGCATTTT
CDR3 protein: CAWARDRPFQPQHF

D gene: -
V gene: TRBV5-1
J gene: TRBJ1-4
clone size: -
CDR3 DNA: TGCGCCAGCAGCTTGGCCGCGACTAATGAAAAACTGTTTTTT
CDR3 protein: CASSLAATNEKLFF

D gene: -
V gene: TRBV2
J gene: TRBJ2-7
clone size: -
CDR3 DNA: TGTGCCAGCAGTGTCCGACAGAGCAACTACGAGCAGTACTTC
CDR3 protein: CASSVRQSNYEQYF

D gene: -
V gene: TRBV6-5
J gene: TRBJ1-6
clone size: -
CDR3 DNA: TGTGCCAGCAGTAACAGCTATAATTCACCCCTCCACTTT
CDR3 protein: CASSNSYNSPLHF

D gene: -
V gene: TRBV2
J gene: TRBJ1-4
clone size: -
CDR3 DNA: TGTGCCAGCACAGGGGACCCGGTCGAAAAACTGTTTTTT
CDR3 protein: CASTGDPVEKLFF

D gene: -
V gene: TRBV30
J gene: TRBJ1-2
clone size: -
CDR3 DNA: TGTGCCTGGAGCGGGGGCTGGGACTATGGCTACACCTTC
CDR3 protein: CAWSGGWDYGYTF

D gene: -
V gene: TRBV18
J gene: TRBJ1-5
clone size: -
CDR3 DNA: TGTGCCAGCTCACCATCGGGGGGGGGCGGCAATCAGCCCCAGCATTTT
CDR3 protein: CASSPSGGGGNQPQHF

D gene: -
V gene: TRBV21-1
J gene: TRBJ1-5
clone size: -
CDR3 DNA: TGTGCCAGCAGCGTCCGGGACAGAAAGAGCAATCAGCCCCAGCATTTT
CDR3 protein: CASSVRDRKSNQPQHF

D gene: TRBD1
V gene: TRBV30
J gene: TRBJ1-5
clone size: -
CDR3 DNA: TGTGCCTGGAGTCCAGAGACAGGGACTTTTGGGCCCCAGCATTTT
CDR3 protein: CAWSPETGTFGPQHF

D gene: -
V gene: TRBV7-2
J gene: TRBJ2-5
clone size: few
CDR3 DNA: TGTGCCAGCAGCCCCAACATTGCGTCGGCGAAGACCCAGTACTTC
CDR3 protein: CASSPNIASAKTQYF

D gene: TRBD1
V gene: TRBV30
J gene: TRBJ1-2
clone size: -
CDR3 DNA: TGTGCCTGGAGTGGGGACAGGGGAGATGGCTACACCTTC
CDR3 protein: CAWSGDRGDGYTF

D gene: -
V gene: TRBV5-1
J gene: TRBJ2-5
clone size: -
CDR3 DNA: TGCGCCAGCAGCGGTCGGGGTGGGCAAGAGACCCAGTACTTC
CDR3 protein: CASSGRGGQETQYF